These 4 T cell receptor beta chains came from one sample sequenced in a study of OX40 agonist ivuxolimab in advanced cancers. The protocol was immunoSEQ multiplex PCR, while the TCRdb copy is restricted to in-frame clones and leaves out a portion. The table has more than 65,000 clones, almost 85% seen once. Sequenced here: CD4+ or CD8+ T cells sorted from blood, sampled in a trial of the OX40 agonist ivuxolimab. These TCRs come from an adult with an advanced solid tumor such as melanoma, head and neck, liver or kidney cancer.

This clone came up once. J is TRBJ2-1 and V is TRBV29-1; D gene unclear. V lost 0 bases and J 7 bases, leaving 13 bases between the germline ends. The CDR3 runs 14 residues. Germline V gene data show CDR1 as SQVTM and CDR2 as ANQGSEA. The CDR3 sequence is CSVEDLSALNEQFF. CDR3 DNA: TGCAGCGTTGAAGATCTTTCGGCGTTAAATGAGCAGTTCTTC.

This clone was seen once. The chain is built from TRBV30 and TRBJ2-7; tentatively, D is TRBD2 (5 bases). Trimming took 1 base from V and 4 from J, leaving 5 bases between them. The CDR3 has 11 residues. The germline V gene encodes CDR1 GTSNPN and CDR2 SVGIG (reference sequence). CDR3 protein: CAWSGEYEQYF. For the CDR3, the DNA is TGTGCCTGGAGTGGGGAGTACGAGCAGTACTTC. Full variable domain (outside the CDR3, taken from reference TRBV30 and TRBJ2-7): SQTIHQWPATLVQPVGSPLSLECTVEGTSNPNLYWYRQAAGRGLQLLFYSVGIGQISSEVPQNLSASRPQDRQFILSSKKLLLSDSGFYLCAWSGEYEQYFGPGTRLTVT.

The V gene is TRBV30, the J gene TRBJ2-7; 11 bases are shared with TRBD2. Germline CDR1 reads GTSNPN; CDR2 reads SVGIG (reference sequence). The CDR3 consists of 14 residues. J gave up 1 base and V 3 bases, and 2 bases lay outside the gene matches. The CDR3 region has the DNA TGTGCCTGGAGCTTAGCGGGAGGGTCCTACGAGCAGTACTTC. Protein: CAWSLAGGSYEQYF. Based on the CDR3 plus reference TRBV30 and TRBJ2-7, the full variable domain is SQTIHQWPATLVQPVGSPLSLECTVEGTSNPNLYWYRQAAGRGLQLLFYSVGIGQISSEVPQNLSASRPQDRQFILSSKKLLLSDSGFYLCAWSLAGGSYEQYFGPGTRLTVT.

This chain uses TRBV4-1 with TRBJ1-5; tentative D call: TRBD1 (6 bases). The CDR3 is 19 residues long. V lost 2 bases and J 0 bases, leaving 20 bases between the germline ends. Germline CDR1 reads MGHRA; CDR2 reads YSYEKL. The CDR3 loop is CASSQHPLQGMGSNQPQHF. CDR3 sequence (DNA): TGCGCCAGCAGCCAACACCCTTTACAGGGTATGGGTAGCAATCAGCCCCAGCATTTT.